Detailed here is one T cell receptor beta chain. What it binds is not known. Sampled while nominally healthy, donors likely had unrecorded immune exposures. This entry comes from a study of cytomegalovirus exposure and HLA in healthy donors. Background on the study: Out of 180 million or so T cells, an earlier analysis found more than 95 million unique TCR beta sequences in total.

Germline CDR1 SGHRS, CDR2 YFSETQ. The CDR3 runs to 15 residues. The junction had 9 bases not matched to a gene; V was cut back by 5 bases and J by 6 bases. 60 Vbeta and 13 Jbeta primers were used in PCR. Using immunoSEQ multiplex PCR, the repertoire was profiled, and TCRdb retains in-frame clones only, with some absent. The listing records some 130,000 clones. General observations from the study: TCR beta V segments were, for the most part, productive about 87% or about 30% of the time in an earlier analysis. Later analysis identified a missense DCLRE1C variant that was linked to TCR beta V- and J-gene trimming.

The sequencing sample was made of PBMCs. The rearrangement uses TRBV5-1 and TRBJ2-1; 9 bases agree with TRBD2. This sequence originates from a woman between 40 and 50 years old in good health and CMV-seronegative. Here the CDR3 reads CASSRRAGGPNEQFF. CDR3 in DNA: TGCGCCAGCAGTCGGCGGGCGGGGGGGCCCAATGAGCAGTTCTTC.